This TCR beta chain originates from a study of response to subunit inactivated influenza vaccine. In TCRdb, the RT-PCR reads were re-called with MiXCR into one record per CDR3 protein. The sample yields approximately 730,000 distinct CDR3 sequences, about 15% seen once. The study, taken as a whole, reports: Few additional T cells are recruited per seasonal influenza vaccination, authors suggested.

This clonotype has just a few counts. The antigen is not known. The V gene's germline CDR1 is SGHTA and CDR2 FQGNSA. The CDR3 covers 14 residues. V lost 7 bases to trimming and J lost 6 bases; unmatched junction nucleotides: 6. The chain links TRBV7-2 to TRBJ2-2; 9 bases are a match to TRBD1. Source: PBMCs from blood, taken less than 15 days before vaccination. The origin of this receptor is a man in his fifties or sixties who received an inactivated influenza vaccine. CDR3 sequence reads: CASIGTGRAGELFF. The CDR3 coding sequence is TGTGCCAGCATAGGGACAGGGCGCGCCGGGGAGCTGTTTTTT.